This T cell receptor (beta chain) is drawn from a study of cytomegalovirus exposure and HLA in healthy donors. PCR amplification relied on 60 Vbeta primers (plus 13 Jbeta primers). Original handling: An analysis performed later counted about 80 million unique TCR beta chains (roughly 10 million of them shared). The method was immunoSEQ multiplex PCR; TCRdb's version includes in-frame clones alone and lacks a portion of them. V and J calls and clone size are copied from that table; D and trimming were computed from the DNA. This table holds about 160,000 clones, roughly three quarters found once. Notes on the study in general: V- and J-gene trimming in TCR beta was tied to a missense DCLRE1C variant by an analysis performed later. Across donors, presence/absence analyses took sequencing depth to be roughly uniform.

Turning to this clone: The antigen is not known.

The CDR3 contains 15 residues. V lost 6 bases to trimming and J lost 3 bases; unmatched junction nucleotides: 10. The V gene's germline CDR1 is SEHNR and CDR2 FQNEAQ (reference sequence). The chain uses TRBV7-9 and TRBJ1-2; TRBD1 matches at 7 bases. The source is a man aged 55 to 69 in good health and CMV-seronegative. Sequencing input: PBMCs. In DNA, the CDR3 is TGTGCCAGCAGTATAAGGGCAGGGGGAGACTATGGCTACACCTTC. Translating gives CASSIRAGGDYGYTF.